These 5 T cell receptor beta chains came from one sample sequenced in a study of OX40 agonist ivuxolimab in advanced cancers. Assay used: immunoSEQ multiplex PCR; TCRdb lists only in-frame clones, some missing. This table has some 86,000 clones, 90% to 95% appearing once. The input for sequencing was CD4+ or CD8+ T cells sorted from blood, taken in a trial of the OX40 agonist ivuxolimab. The receptors here all came from an adult with an advanced solid tumor such as melanoma, head and neck, liver or kidney cancer.

The V call is TRBV10-3, the J call TRBJ2-3; D ambiguous. The germline V and J ends were trimmed by 3 bases and 0 bases, with 7 bases remaining between them. Germline V gene sequence: CDR1 ENHRY, CDR2 SYGVKD. There are 14 residues in the CDR3. In nucleotides, the CDR3 is TGTGCCATCAGTGAAGACGGGAGCACAGATACGCAGTATTTT. It translates to CAISEDGSTDTQYF.

The chain joins TRBV18 to TRBJ1-2; D remains unclear. The CDR3 runs 14 residues. V gave up 0 bases and J gave up 8 bases, with 13 bases separating them. Germline loops: CDR1 KGHSH, CDR2 LQKENI. The CDR3: CASSPPNLLMGYTF. For the CDR3, the DNA is TGTGCCAGCTCACCACCGAACCTCCTCATGGGCTACACCTTC.

This chain joins TRBV7-6 and TRBJ1-1; tentative D call: TRBD1 (5 bases). The V gene's germline CDR1 is SGHVS and CDR2 FNYEAQ. Deletions cut 1 base from V and 4 bases from J, with 13 bases between. The CDR3 runs 15 residues. This chain's CDR3 is CASSLGEGRSTEAFF. The CDR3 DNA reads as TGTGCCAGCAGCTTAGGTGAGGGGAGGAGCACTGAAGCTTTCTTT.

This clone was counted once. J is TRBJ2-3 and V is TRBV9; possible D gene TRBD2, 5 bases. V was cut by 1 base and J by 3 bases, with 6 bases left in between. The CDR3 has 13 residues. Germline V gene lookup returns CDR1 SGDLS and CDR2 YYNGEE. CDR3 sequence reads: CASSVSGTDTQYF. The CDR3 DNA follows: TGTGCCAGCAGCGTATCGGGGACAGATACGCAGTATTTT.

The rearrangement joins TRBV5-6 to TRBJ1-5; 8 nucleotides align to TRBD1. V gave up 4 bases and J gave up 6 bases; unmatched junction bases: 3. Germline V gives CDR1 SGHDT, CDR2 YYEEEE. This CDR3 is 13 amino acids long. The CDR3 sequence is CASSRQGRQPQHF. CDR3 sequence (DNA): TGTGCCAGCAGCCGACAGGGGCGTCAGCCCCAGCATTTT.